The T cell receptor beta chain under discussion was sequenced for a study of T cells in localized non-small cell lung cancer. In regard to this clone: The antigen is undetermined.

Sequenced by immunoSEQ multiplex PCR; TCRdb stores in-frame clones only, minus some. The sample yields about 36,000 clones, around 88% seen once. This CDR3 region has 15 residues. The ends lost 0 bases at V and 5 bases at J; junction bases unmatched: 5. CDR1 and CDR2 (germline): MNHNY, SVGAGI (reference sequence). The study's findings and limits: Appearing in adjacent lung were a median about 60 of the top 100 tumor clones.

The material sequenced was peripheral blood, taken before any cancer treatment. V gene TRBV6-6 combines with J gene TRBJ2-7; 9 nucleotides line up with TRBD1. The clonotype originates from a woman aged 40-70 years with stage I lung adenocarcinoma. CDR3 in DNA: TGTGCCAGCAGTTACTCGGTACAGGGGGCCCACGAGCAGTACTTC. This codes for CASSYSVQGAHEQYF.